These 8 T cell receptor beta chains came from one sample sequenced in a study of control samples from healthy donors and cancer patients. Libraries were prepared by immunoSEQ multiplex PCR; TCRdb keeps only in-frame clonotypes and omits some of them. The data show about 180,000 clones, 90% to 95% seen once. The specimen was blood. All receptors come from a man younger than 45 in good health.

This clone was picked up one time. The CDR3 is CASRGPGASTEAFF. DNA for the CDR3: TGTGCCAGCAGGGGGCCCGGGGCCAGCACTGAAGCTTTCTTT. J is TRBJ1-1 and V is TRBV6-5; TRBD1 is a possible D gene (5 bases). This CDR3 region has 14 residues. Germline V gives CDR1 MNHEY, CDR2 SVGAGI. Trimming took off 6 bases at V and 4 bases at J, with 15 bases between the two ends.

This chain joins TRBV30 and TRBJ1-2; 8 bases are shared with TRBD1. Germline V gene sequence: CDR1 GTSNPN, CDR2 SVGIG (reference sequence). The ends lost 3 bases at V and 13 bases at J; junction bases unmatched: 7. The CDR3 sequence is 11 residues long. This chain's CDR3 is CAWSDTGGGTF. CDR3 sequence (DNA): TGTGCCTGGAGCGACACAGGGGGAGGCACCTTC.

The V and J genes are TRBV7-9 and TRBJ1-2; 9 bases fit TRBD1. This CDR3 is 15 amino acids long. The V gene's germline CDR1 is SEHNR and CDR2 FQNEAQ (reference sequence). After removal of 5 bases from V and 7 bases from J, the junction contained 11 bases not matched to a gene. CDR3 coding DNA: TGTGCCAGCAGCGGGACCGGGACAGGGTCGGCTGGCTACACCTTC. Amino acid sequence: CASSGTGTGSAGYTF.

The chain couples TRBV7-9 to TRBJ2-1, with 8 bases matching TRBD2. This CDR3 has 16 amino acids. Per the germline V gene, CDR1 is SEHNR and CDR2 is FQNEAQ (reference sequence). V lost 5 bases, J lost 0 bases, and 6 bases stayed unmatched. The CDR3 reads CASSPPSGSSYNEQFF. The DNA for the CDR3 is TGTGCCAGCAGCCCCCCAAGCGGGAGCTCCTACAATGAGCAGTTCTTC.

In nucleotides, the CDR3 is TGTGCCAGTAGTATCGAGGAGAATCAGCCCCAGCATTTT. As protein: CASSIEENQPQHF. The chain couples TRBV19 to TRBJ1-5; D is ambiguous. The CDR3 is made up of 13 amino acids. The germline V and J ends were trimmed by 3 bases and 4 bases, with 7 bases remaining between them. From germline, CDR1 is LNHDA and CDR2 SQIVND (reference sequence).

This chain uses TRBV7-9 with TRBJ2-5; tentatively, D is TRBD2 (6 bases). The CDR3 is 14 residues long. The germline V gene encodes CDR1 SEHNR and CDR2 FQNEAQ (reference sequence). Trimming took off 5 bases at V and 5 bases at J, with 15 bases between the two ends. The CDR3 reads CASSPGGLGETQYF. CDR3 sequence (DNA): TGTGCCAGCAGCCCTGGGGGGTTAGGGGAGACCCAGTACTTC. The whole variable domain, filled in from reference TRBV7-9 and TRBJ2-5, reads DTGVSQNPRHKITKRGQNVTFRCDPISEHNRLYWYRQTLGQGPEFLTYFQNEAQLEKSRLLSDRFSAERPKGSFSTLEIQRTEQGDSAMYLCASSPGGLGETQYFGPGTRLLVL.

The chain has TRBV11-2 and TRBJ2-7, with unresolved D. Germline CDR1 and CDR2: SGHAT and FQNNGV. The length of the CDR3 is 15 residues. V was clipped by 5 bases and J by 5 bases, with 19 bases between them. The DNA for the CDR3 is TGTGCCAGCAGCCCAAAGTTAACCTTTAACGACGAGCAGTACTTC. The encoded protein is CASSPKLTFNDEQYF. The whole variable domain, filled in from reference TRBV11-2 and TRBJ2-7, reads EAGVAQSPRYKIIEKRQSVAFWCNPISGHATLYWYQQILGQGPKLLIQFQNNGVVDDSQLPKDRFSAERLKGVDSTLKIQPAKLEDSAVYLCASSPKLTFNDEQYFGPGTRLTVT.

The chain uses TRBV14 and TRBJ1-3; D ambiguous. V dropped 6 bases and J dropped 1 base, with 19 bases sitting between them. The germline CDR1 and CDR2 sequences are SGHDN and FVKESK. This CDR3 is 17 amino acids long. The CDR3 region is CASSPGVPRRSGNTIYF. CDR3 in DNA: TGTGCCAGCAGTCCCGGGGTCCCCCGCCGATCTGGAAACACCATATATTTT.